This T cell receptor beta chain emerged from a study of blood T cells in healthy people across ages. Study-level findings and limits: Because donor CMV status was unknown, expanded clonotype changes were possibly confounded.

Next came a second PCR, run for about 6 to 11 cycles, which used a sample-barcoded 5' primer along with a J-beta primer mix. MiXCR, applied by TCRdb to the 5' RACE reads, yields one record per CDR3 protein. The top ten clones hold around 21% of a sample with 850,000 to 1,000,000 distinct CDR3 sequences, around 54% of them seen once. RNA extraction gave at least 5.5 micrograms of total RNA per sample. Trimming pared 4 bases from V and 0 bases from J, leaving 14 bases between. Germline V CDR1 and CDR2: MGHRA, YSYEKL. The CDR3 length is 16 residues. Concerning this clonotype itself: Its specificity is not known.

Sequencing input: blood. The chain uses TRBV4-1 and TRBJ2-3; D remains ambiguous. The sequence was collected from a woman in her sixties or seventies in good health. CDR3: CASSLQPHSSTDTQYF. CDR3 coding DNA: TGCGCCAGCAGCCTTCAACCTCACTCTAGCACAGATACGCAGTATTTT.